The text below deals with one T cell receptor beta chain. Its antigen is currently unknown. This sample stems from a study of T cell responses to AZD1222 COVID-19 vaccine. The study's findings and limits: Only a handful of people who got AZD1222 tested seropositive at baseline.

The CDR3 covers 9 residues. V was pared by 2 bases and J by 11 bases, with 4 bases between. The germline V gene has CDR1 SGHRS and CDR2 YFSETQ. Here immunoSEQ multiplex PCR was the method, and the copy in TCRdb shows in-frame clones only, minus some. The sample shows under 150,000 clones, about 90% of them seen only once. The sample here was peripheral blood, taken on day 0 of AZD1222 vaccination. V gene TRBV5-1 combines with J gene TRBJ1-1; D is uncertain. The clonotype comes from an adult in good health. The CDR3 DNA reads TGCGCCAGCAGCTTCGGGGCTTTCTTT. This codes for CASSFGAFF. The variable domain in full, completed from reference TRBV5-1 and TRBJ1-1, reads KAGVTQTPRYLIKTRGQQVTLSCSPISGHRSVSWYQQTPGQGLQFLFEYFSETQRNKGNFPGRFSGRQFSNSRSEMNVSTLELGDSALYLCASSFGAFFGQGTRLTVV.